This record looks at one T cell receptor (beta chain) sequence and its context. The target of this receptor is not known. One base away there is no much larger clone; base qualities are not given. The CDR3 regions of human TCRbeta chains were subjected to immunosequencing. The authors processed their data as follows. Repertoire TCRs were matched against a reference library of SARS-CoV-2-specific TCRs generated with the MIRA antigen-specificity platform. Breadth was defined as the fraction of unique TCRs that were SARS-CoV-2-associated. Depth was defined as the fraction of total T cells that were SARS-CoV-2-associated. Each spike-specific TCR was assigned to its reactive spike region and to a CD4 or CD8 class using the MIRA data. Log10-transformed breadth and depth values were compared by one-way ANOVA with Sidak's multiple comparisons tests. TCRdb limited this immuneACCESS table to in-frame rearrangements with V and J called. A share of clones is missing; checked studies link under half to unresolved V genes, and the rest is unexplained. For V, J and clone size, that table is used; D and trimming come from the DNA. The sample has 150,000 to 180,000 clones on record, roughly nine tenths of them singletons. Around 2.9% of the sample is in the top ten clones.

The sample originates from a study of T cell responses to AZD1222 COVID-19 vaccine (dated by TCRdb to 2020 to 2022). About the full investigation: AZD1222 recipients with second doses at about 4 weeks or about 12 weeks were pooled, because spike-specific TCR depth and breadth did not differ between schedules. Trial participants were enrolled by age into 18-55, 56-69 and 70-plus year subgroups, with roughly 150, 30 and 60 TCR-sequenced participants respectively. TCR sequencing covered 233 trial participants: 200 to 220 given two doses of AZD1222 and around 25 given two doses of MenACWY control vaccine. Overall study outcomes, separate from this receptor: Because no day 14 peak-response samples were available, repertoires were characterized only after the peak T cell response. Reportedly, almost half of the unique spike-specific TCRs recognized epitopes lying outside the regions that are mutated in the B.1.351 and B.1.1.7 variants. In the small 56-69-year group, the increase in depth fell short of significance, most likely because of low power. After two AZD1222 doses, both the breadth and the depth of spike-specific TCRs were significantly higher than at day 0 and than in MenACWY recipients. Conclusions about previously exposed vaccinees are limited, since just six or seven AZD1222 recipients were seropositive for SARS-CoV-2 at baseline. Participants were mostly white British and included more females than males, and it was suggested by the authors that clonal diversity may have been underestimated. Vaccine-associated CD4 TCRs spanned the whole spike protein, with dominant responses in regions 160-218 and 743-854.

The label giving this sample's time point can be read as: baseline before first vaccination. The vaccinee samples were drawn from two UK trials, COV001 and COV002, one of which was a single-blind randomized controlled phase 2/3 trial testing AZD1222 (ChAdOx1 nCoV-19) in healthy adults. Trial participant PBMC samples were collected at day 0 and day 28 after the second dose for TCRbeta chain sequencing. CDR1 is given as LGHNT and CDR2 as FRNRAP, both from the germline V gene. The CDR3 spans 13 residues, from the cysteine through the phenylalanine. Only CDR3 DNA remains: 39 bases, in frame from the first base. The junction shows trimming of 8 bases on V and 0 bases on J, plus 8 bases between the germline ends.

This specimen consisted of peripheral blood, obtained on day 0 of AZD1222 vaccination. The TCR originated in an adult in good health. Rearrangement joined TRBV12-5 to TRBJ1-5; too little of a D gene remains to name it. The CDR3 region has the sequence CASSFDSNQPQHF. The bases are TGTGCTAGTTCGTTTGATAGCAATCAGCCCCAGCATTTT.